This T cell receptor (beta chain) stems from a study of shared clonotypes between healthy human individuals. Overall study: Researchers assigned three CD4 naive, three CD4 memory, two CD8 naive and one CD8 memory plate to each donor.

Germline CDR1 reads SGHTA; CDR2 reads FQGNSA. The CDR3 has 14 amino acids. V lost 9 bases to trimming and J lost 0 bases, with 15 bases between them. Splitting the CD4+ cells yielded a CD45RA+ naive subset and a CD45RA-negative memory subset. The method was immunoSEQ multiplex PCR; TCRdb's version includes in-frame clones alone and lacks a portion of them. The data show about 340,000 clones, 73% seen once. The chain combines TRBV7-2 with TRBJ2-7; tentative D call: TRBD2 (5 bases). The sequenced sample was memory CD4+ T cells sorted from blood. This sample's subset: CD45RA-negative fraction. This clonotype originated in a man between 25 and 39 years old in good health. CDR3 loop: CASGSDWDSYEQYF. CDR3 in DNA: TGTGCCAGTGGGTCGGACTGGGACTCCTACGAGCAGTACTTC.